This T cell receptor (beta chain) originates from a study of shared clonotypes between healthy human individuals. Study background: Aged 18 to 49, the donors were a couple of women and a few men.

The V end was cut by 2 bases, the J end by 6 bases, with 13 bases between. Germline-derived CDR1 and CDR2 are GTSNPN and SVGIG (reference sequence). The CDR3 is made up of 13 amino acids. Profiling relied on immunoSEQ multiplex PCR, and the TCRdb table lists in-frame clones only, not all of them. The sample yields approximately 2.5 million clones, approximately 93% seen once. The clonotype originates from a man between 18 and 29 years old in good health. Some clones in this sample may be carry-over from other donors' samples. The chain is built from TRBV30 and TRBJ1-1; D uncertain. Material: naive CD4+ T cells from PBMCs. Sample subset: CD45RA+ positively selected. Written as DNA, the CDR3 is TGTGCCTGGAGTTTGAGGGTAGGCGCTGAAGCTTTCTTT. Translation gives CAWSLRVGAEAFF.